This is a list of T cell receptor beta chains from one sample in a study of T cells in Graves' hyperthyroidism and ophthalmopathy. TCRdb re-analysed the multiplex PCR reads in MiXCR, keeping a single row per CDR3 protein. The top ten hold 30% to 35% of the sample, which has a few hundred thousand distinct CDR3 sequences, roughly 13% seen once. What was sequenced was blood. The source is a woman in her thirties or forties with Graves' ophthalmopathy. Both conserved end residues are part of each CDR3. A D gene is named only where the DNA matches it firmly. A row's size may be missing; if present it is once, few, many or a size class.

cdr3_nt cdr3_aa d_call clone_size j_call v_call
TGCGGTGCTAGAGCCCTTCGGGACCGAACCTACGAGCAGTACTTC CGARALRDRTYEQYF - - TRBJ2-7 TRBV20-1
TGTGCCAGCAGTTCGATCAGACTAGCGGGGGCATTCTACGATGAGCAGTTCTTC CASSSIRLAGAFYDEQFF TRBD2 - TRBJ2-1 TRBV13
TGTGCCAGCAGCTTAGTATTGGGGACCTCCTACAATGAGCAGTTCTTC CASSLVLGTSYNEQFF - - TRBJ2-1 TRBV7-9
TGTGCCAGTAGTACATACGGACAGAAAAACAACTATGGCTACACCTTC CASSTYGQKNNYGYTF - many TRBJ1-2 TRBV19
TGTGCCAGTAAAGTAGGGGCCGGGACTATCAATGAGCAGTTCTTC CASKVGAGTINEQFF TRBD2 few TRBJ2-1 TRBV19
TGCGCCAGCAGCTCTCTAGCGGGGGGGCCGGAGACCCAGTACTTC CASSSLAGGPETQYF TRBD2 - TRBJ2-5 TRBV5-1
TGTGCCACCAGTGATTGGGGGACTAGCGGAACCACAGATACGCAGTATTTT CATSDWGTSGTTDTQYF TRBD2 - TRBJ2-3 TRBV24-1
TGTGCCAGCAGCTCCGGGGGCGGGGCCAAAAACATTCAGTACTTC CASSSGGGAKNIQYF - few TRBJ2-4 TRBV7-9
TGCGCCAGCAGCCGGACACTAGCGGGGGGTTCAGATACGCAGTATTTT CASSRTLAGGSDTQYF TRBD2 many TRBJ2-3 TRBV4-1
TGTGCCAGTAGTATAGCGACAGGGGGCCCTAAGAGCAATCAGCCCCAGCATTTT CASSIATGGPKSNQPQHF TRBD1 many TRBJ1-5 TRBV19
TGTGCCAGCAGCTTTGGGTACACCGGGGAGCTGTTTTTT CASSFGYTGELFF - many TRBJ2-2 TRBV11-2
TGTGCCAGCAGTTTGGACAGCTCTGGGGCCAACGTCCTGACTTTC CASSLDSSGANVLTF - many TRBJ2-6 TRBV6-2/TRBV6-3
TGCAGTGCTAGTTCCTGGACAGGGGGATTTCGGTCACCCCTCCACTTT CSASSWTGGFRSPLHF TRBD1 many TRBJ1-6 TRBV20-1
TGTGCCAGCAGTTTATCGATAGCCCTAACTAAACCGAACACCGGGGAGCTGTTTTTT CASSLSIALTKPNTGELFF - - TRBJ2-2 TRBV27
TGTGCCAGCAGCCCGCAAGGGCTTGGCAATCAGCCCCAGCATTTT CASSPQGLGNQPQHF - many TRBJ1-5 TRBV27
TGTGCCAGCAGCTTAGTTGTCGGGACAGGCGACTCCTACGAGCAGTACTTC CASSLVVGTGDSYEQYF TRBD1 many TRBJ2-7 TRBV11-3
TGTGCCAGCAGTGGTCCCACAGGGCTGAGGGGCACTGAAGCTTTCTTT CASSGPTGLRGTEAFF - - TRBJ1-1 TRBV25-1
TGTGCCAGCAGTCGCCGAACCGGGACAGTAAACAATGAGCAGTTCTTC CASSRRTGTVNNEQFF TRBD1 many TRBJ2-1 TRBV3-1
TGTGCCAGCAGCTTGAAAGCGGGTAGCGGGGGGCCCTTGTATAGGACCCAGTACTTC CASSLKAGSGGPLYRTQYF TRBD2 - TRBJ2-5 TRBV11-2
TGTGCCAGCCACCCCTGGGAGAGTAGCTACGAGCAGTACTTC CASHPWESSYEQYF - few TRBJ2-7 TRBV5-5
TGTGCCACCAGATCTGAGAGCCCAACCGGGGAGCTGTTTTTT CATRSESPTGELFF - many TRBJ2-2 TRBV6-1
TGTGCCAGCCGACCAGGGAATTGGGGCTACACCTTC CASRPGNWGYTF - - TRBJ1-2 TRBV6-1
TGTGCCAGCAGCTATGAAACCGAAGGGAAAGCTTTCTTT CASSYETEGKAFF - many TRBJ1-1 TRBV3-1
TGCAGTGTCCAGAGGGGCTTAGCGGGAGGATACAATGGGCAGTTCTTC CSVQRGLAGGYNGQFF TRBD2 few TRBJ2-1 TRBV20-1
TGTGCCAGCAGGTCGCTGAGAGATAGCTCCTACAATGAGCAGTTCTTC CASRSLRDSSYNEQFF - many TRBJ2-1 TRBV2
TGTGCCAGCAGCACCAAAGGGGGCATTTCTGAAAAACTGTTTTTT CASSTKGGISEKLFF TRBD1 many TRBJ1-4 TRBV7-9
TGTGCCAGCAGCTTAGCGCGGGGGGTCACAGATACGCAGTATTTT CASSLARGVTDTQYF TRBD2 many TRBJ2-3 TRBV11-2
TGTGCCAGTGGGGAAGCGGCGGGCACCGGGGAGCTGTTTTTT CASGEAAGTGELFF - many TRBJ2-2 TRBV5-6
TGTGCCAGCAGTTCCGGCAGCAATCAGCCCCAGCATTTT CASSSGSNQPQHF - many TRBJ1-5 TRBV28
TGCAGCGCAAGAGGACAGGGTAACACCGGGGAGCTGTTTTTT CSARGQGNTGELFF TRBD1 many TRBJ2-2 TRBV29-1
TGTGCCAGCAGCTTAGAGCCCCTCTCAGATACGCAGTATTTT CASSLEPLSDTQYF - many TRBJ2-3 TRBV11-2
TGCAGTGCTAGCTTGGACTCTGGAAACACCATATATTTT CSASLDSGNTIYF - few TRBJ1-3 TRBV20-1
TGTGCCAGCAGGCGTGCCGGCAACACCGGGGAGCTGTTTTTT CASRRAGNTGELFF - few TRBJ2-2 TRBV6-1
TGTGCCAGCACCCGATTTCCTCGGAGCCCTAACACTGAAGCTTTCTTT CASTRFPRSPNTEAFF - many TRBJ1-1 TRBV27
TGTGCCAGCAGTGAACTCGCAGGACTCGACTATGGCTACACCTTC CASSELAGLDYGYTF - many TRBJ1-2 TRBV6-1
TGTGCCAGCAGTTTAGAAATAGGGGGGGACGAGCAGTACTTC CASSLEIGGDEQYF - many TRBJ2-7 TRBV28
TGTGCCAGCAGCCGGACTAGCGGGAGGTCCCACAATGAGCAGTTCTTC CASSRTSGRSHNEQFF TRBD2 few TRBJ2-1 TRBV11-2
TGTGCCATCAGGGATATCAGCGGCACAGATACGCAGTATTTT CAIRDISGTDTQYF - few TRBJ2-3 TRBV10-3
TGTGCCATCTCTGCGTTGATAGACACTGAAGCTTTCTTT CAISALIDTEAFF - few TRBJ1-1 TRBV10-3
TGTGCCAGCAGTGAACTTGGTGGCGGCTATCACACCGGGGAGCTGTTTTTT CASSELGGGYHTGELFF - - TRBJ2-2 TRBV6-1
TGTGCCAGCAGCCCATCACAGGGGATCCACAATGAGCAGTTCTTC CASSPSQGIHNEQFF TRBD1 few TRBJ2-1 TRBV6-1
TGCGCCAGCAGCTCTGGTTCTAACTATGGCTACACCTTC CASSSGSNYGYTF - many TRBJ1-2 TRBV5-1
TGCGCCAGCAGCCAAGATTACCGGAATAATCAGCCCCAGCATTTT CASSQDYRNNQPQHF - - TRBJ1-5 TRBV4-1
TGTGCCACCAGCAGAGATATGGCTACAGGGGCACAGCCCCAGCATTTT CATSRDMATGAQPQHF TRBD1 many TRBJ1-5 TRBV15
TGTGCCAGCAGTTTTGGGGGGCAGGATCAGCCCCAGCATTTT CASSFGGQDQPQHF - many TRBJ1-5 TRBV12-3/TRBV12-4